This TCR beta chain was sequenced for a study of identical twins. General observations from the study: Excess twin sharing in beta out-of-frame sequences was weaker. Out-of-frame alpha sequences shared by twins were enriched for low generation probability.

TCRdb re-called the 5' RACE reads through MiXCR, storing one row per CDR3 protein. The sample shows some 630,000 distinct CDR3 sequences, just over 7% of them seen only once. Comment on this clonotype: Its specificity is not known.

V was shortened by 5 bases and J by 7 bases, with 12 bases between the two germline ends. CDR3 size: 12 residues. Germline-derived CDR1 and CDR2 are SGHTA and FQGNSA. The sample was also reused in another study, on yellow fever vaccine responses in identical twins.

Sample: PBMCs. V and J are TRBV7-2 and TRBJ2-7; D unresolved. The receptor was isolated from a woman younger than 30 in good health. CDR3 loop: CASSPVVREQYF. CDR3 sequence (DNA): TGTGCCAGCAGCCCTGTCGTTCGAGAGCAGTACTTC. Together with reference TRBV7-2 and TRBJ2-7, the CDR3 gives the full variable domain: GAGVSQSPSNKVTEKGKDVELRCDPISGHTALYWYRQSLGQGLEFLIYFQGNSAPDKSGLPSDRFSAERTGGSVSTLTIQRTQQEDSAVYLCASSPVVREQYFGPGTRLTVT.